The TCR beta chain under discussion was sequenced for a study of a mutant IDH1 vaccine in newly diagnosed glioma. Study background: Vaccine dosing followed radiotherapy by 4-6 weeks, or accompanied temozolomide cycles. The sex distribution of treated patients was roughly 62% male and approximately 40% female, with a mean age of 40.4 years. It was radiotherapy, temozolomide, or both that patients received previously, with most receiving both.

Documented time point: week 11, during vaccination. Doses of 300 ug of mutant IDH1 20-mer peptide were given with topical imiquimod. Trimming cost V 4 bases and J 8 bases; bases outside gene matches: 10. Germline lookup yields CDR1 LGHNA and CDR2 YNFKEQ. The CDR3 runs 15 residues. Points on this clone: Its specificity is unknown.

Measured with immunoSEQ multiplex PCR; TCRdb has only the in-frame clones, and not every one. The table records fewer than 70,000 clones, about 89% of them present only once. Overall study results and limits: It seemed that pseudoprogression was not linked to changes in the top peripheral T cell clonotypes.

The material sequenced was PBMCs, taken from a glioma patient whose treatment included an IDH1 peptide vaccine. The source of this sequence is a man between 40 and 49 years old with glioma. V is TRBV4-2 and J is TRBJ1-4, with 7 bases that match TRBD1. CDR3 coding DNA: TGTGCCAGCAGCCCCAGGGGGGAGGGGGAGGAAAAACTGTTTTTT. It encodes CASSPRGEGEEKLFF.